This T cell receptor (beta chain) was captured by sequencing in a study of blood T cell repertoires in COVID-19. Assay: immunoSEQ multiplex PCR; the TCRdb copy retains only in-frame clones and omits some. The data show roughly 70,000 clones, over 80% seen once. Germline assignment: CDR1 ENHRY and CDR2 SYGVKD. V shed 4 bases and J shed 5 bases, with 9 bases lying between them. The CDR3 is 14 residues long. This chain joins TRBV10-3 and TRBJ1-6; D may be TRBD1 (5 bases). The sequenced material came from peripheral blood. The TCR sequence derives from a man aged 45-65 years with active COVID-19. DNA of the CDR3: TGTGCCATCAGTGTGGCACAGGATAATTCACCCCTCCACTTT. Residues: CAISVAQDNSPLHF.